Listed below are T cell receptor beta chains from one sample, sequenced in a study of PD-1 blockade in mismatch repair-deficient tumors. Method: immunoSEQ multiplex PCR; TCRdb's copy keeps in-frame clones and lacks some. The sample includes more than 40,000 clones, about 80% of them seen just once. Sample: peripheral blood, taken 4 weeks after starting pembrolizumab. All receptors come from an adult with mismatch repair-deficient cancer. CDR3s include the opening cysteine and the closing phenylalanine or tryptophan. A D gene is named only where the DNA matches it firmly.

D gene | J gene | V gene | CDR3 protein
NA | TRBJ1-5 | TRBV7-2 | CASSLQGGPRPQHF
NA | TRBJ2-3 | TRBV5-1 | CASSLEGIPSTDTQYF
NA | TRBJ2-2 | TRBV15 | CATSRAPNTGELFF
NA | TRBJ2-5 | TRBV5-4 | CASSEGGSGQTQYF
TRBD1 | TRBJ2-7 | TRBV7-2 | CASNVPGTGGYEQYF
NA | TRBJ2-1 | TRBV14 | CASSHGTYNSVEQFF
NA | TRBJ1-4 | TRBV18 | CASSPGGEEKLFF
TRBD1 | TRBJ1-2 | TRBV5-6 | CASSPGQLYNYGYTF
TRBD2 | TRBJ2-4 | TRBV15 | CATSRGWREGPAKNIQYF
TRBD1 | TRBJ2-7 | TRBV27 | CASSRQGSPYEQYF
TRBD2 | TRBJ2-2 | TRBV19 | CASTDMAGRDTGELFF
NA | TRBJ2-2 | TRBV4-3 | CASSQRLLAAAGELFF
TRBD2 | TRBJ2-1 | TRBV5-1 | CASSLGLAVSSYNEQFF
NA | TRBJ1-4 | TRBV10-3 | CAIRDAGEKLFF
NA | TRBJ1-4 | TRBV5-6 | CASSQGTNEKLFF
TRBD1 | TRBJ1-4 | TRBV19 | CASSLGDSATNEKLFF
NA | TRBJ2-1 | TRBV9 | CASSATPGPSWDEQFF
NA | TRBJ2-7 | TRBV6-6 | CASSLNGAVYEQYF
NA | TRBJ1-2 | TRBV30 | CAWSKLGGSYYGYTF
NA | TRBJ2-5 | TRBV11-3 | CASSRGEETQYF
NA | TRBJ2-7 | TRBV6-5 | CASCTGYEQYF
NA | TRBJ1-1 | TRBV14 | CASSRNKEAFF
NA | TRBJ2-2 | TRBV30 | CAWSAPFTGVIGELFF
TRBD1 | TRBJ2-2 | TRBV29-1 | CSVVTGDTGELFF
TRBD1 | TRBJ2-7 | TRBV7-9 | CATAQGASYEQYF
NA | TRBJ1-2 | TRBV6-7 | CASIRTEYGYTF
TRBD1 | TRBJ2-4 | TRBV19 | CASRMDRVGTKNIQYF
TRBD2 | TRBJ2-1 | TRBV2 | CASRDIIAGGYNEQFF
NA | TRBJ1-2 | TRBV14 | CASSQEQSVGYTF
NA | TRBJ2-7 | TRBV6-6 | CASSQQLRATNDEQYF
TRBD1 | TRBJ1-2 | TRBV7-9 | CASTRPEGQGNYGYTF
TRBD2 | TRBJ2-1 | TRBV9 | CASSVEGTSRYEQFF
TRBD1 | TRBJ1-2 | TRBV7-2 | CASRDGTGGGYTF
TRBD2 | TRBJ2-1 | TRBV7-2 | CASSLGGGGSYNEQFF
TRBD2 | TRBJ2-7 | TRBV19 | CASSYPGLAMGEQYF
NA | TRBJ1-3 | TRBV4-2 | CASSQEVGVSGNTIYF
TRBD2 | TRBJ2-7 | TRBV6-1 | CASSGLHSRSGTSGSYEQYF
TRBD2 | TRBJ2-1 | TRBV6-4 | CASSDEPSGSYNEQFF
NA | TRBJ2-1 | TRBV4-3 | CASSQDGSSYNEQFF
NA | TRBJ2-7 | TRBV10-2 | CASSDLGDEQYF
NA | TRBJ2-3 | TRBV21-1 | CASSNLTGPSTDTQYF
NA | TRBJ1-2 | TRBV29-1 | CSVEDPPQGRVYTF
NA | TRBJ2-3 | TRBV5-1 | CASSFEGGVADTQYF
TRBD1 | TRBJ1-1 | TRBV5-1 | CASRKGQGGTEAFF
NA | TRBJ2-3 | TRBV9 | CASSPGTSVDTQYF
TRBD1 | TRBJ1-1 | TRBV11-3 | CASSPSRQGASTEAFF
NA | TRBJ2-7 | TRBV5-4 | CASSRGGAASYEQYF
NA | TRBJ2-3 | TRBV27 | CASSGLALADTQYF
TRBD2 | TRBJ2-6 | TRBV9 | CASSVDGGGGSSGANVLTF
NA | TRBJ2-1 | TRBV18 | CASSRQVQASNEQFF
TRBD1 | TRBJ1-1 | TRBV7-9 | CASSSTQGQGFEAFF
TRBD1 | TRBJ1-1 | TRBV6-6 | CASSREQGAGTEAFF
TRBD1 | TRBJ2-1 | TRBV6-5 | CASSGGDRGPNEQFF
NA | TRBJ2-7 | TRBV6-6 | CASSYGRGENEQYF
NA | TRBJ2-1 | TRBV9 | CASSETPGMGYNEQFF
NA | TRBJ2-5 | TRBV11-2 | CASSFEDRGETQYF
NA | TRBJ1-5 | TRBV30 | CAWVVGGRGTYSNQPQHF